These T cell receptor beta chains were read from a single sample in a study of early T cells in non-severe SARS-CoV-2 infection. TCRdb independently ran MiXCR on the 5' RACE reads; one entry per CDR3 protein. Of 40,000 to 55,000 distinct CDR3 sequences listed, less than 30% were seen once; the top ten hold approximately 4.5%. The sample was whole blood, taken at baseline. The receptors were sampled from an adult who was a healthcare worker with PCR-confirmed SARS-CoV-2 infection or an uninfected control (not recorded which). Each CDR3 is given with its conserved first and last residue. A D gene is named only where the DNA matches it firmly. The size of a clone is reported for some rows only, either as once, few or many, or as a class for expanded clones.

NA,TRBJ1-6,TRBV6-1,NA,TGTGCCAGCAGTGACCCACCCAACTCCTATAATTCACCCCTCCACTTT,CASSDPPNSYNSPLHF
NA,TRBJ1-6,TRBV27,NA,TGTGCCAGCAGTCGGGGTTATAATTCACCCCTCCACTTT,CASSRGYNSPLHF
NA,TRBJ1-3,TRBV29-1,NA,TGCAGCGTTGTGCAGGGATACTCTGGAAACACCATATATTTT,CSVVQGYSGNTIYF
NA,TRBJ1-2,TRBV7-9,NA,TGTGCCAGCAGCCCCCTTTTCTTCAGGGAGCGGGGCTACACCTTC,CASSPLFFRERGYTF
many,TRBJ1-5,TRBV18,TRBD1,TGTGCCAGCTCACGGGACAGGGGCCAGCCCCAGCATTTT,CASSRDRGQPQHF
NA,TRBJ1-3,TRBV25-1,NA,TGTGCCAGCAGTGAATCAGGGGACTGGGGCACTGGAAACACCATATATTTT,CASSESGDWGTGNTIYF
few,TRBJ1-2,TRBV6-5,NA,TGTGCCAGCAGAAACGGACAGTCGGGGGGTGGCTACACCTTC,CASRNGQSGGGYTF
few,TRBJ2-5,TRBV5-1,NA,TGCGCCAGCAGCTTGGTAGGGGAAGAGACCCACTCACAGTACTTC,CASSLVGEETHSQYF
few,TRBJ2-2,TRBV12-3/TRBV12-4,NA,TGTGCCCCCGGGGACGCTAACACCGGGGAGCTGTTTTTT,CAPGDANTGELFF
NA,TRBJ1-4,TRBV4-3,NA,TGCGCCAGCAGCCAAGTGGGGGAGGGAAAACTGTTTTTT,CASSQVGEGKLFF
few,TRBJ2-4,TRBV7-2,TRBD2,TGTGCCAGCAGCGCCCACGGTTTAGCGGGGGGCCTCGTTACAGCCAAAAACATTCAGTACTTC,CASSAHGLAGGLVTAKNIQYF
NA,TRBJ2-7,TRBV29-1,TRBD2,TGCAGCGGGGGCCCAGCGGGGTCCTACGAGCAGTACTTC,CSGGPAGSYEQYF
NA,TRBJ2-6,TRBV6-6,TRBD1,TGTGCCAGCAGTTACGGACAGGGAACCGGGGCCAACGTCCTGACTTTC,CASSYGQGTGANVLTF
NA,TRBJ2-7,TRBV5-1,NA,TGCGCCAGCAGTGGGGGCACTCAAAGCGAGCAGTACTTC,CASSGGTQSEQYF
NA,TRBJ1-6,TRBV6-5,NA,TGTGCCAGCAGTTACGGGGAAGGTAATTCACCCCTCCACTTT,CASSYGEGNSPLHF
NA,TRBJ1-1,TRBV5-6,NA,TGTGCCAGCAGCTTTCCCGGAGGGGTGACTGAAGCTTTCTTT,CASSFPGGVTEAFF
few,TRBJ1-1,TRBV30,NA,TGTGCCTGGAGACCAGGAGAAGCTTTCTTT,CAWRPGEAFF
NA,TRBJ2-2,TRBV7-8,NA,TGTGCCAGCAGCTTAGAGCCCTTGGGGGAGCTGTTTTTT,CASSLEPLGELFF
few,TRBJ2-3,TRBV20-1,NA,TGCAGTGCTGGCCGTGTTGGGAGCACAGATACGCAGTATTTT,CSAGRVGSTDTQYF
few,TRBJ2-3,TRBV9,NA,TGTGCCAGCAGCGACAAAGTCTCAGATACGCAGTATTTT,CASSDKVSDTQYF
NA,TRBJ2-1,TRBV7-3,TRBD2,TGTGCCAGCAGCCCCCTTGAGCGGGGGCTCTCCTACAATGAGCAGTTCTTC,CASSPLERGLSYNEQFF
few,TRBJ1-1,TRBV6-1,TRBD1,TGTGCCAGCAGTCCAGACAGGGGGCCCCTGAACACTGAAGCTTTCTTT,CASSPDRGPLNTEAFF
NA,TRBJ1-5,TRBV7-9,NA,TGTGCCAGCAGCTTAGAGGGCGGTATAGGCAGCCCCCAGCATTTT,CASSLEGGIGSPQHF